The subject of this entry is one T cell receptor beta chain. Its antigen is unidentified. Sequencing relied on a cDNA template that was reverse transcribed from extracted RNA. TCRdb keeps only in-frame clones here, not all; method: immunoSEQ multiplex PCR. This sample has 150,000 to 250,000 clones, with 50% to 60% found just once. The data were obtained in a study of CD8+ T cells in alopecia areata. Study background: Tofacitinib administration to treated patients was oral, at 5 to 10 mg twice daily. General study points: Uncertainty about whether baseline CD8+ expansion is linked to response remains, with one nonresponder. Scalp sequencing also captures normal skin's resident alphabeta T cells. Clarity of TCR sharing across patients fell short of that in mice, possibly HLA-related.

Treatment indicated: oral pan-JAK inhibitor, 5-10 mg twice daily. CDR1 MNHNS and CDR2 SASEGT come from the germline V gene. The CDR3 is 14 residues long. V shed 4 bases and J shed 0 bases, with 7 bases lying between them. The clonotype originates from a human donor with alopecia areata. The sequencing here drew on CD4+ T cells sorted from blood, taken at week 4, from a patient treated with tofacitinib. V and J are TRBV6-1 and TRBJ1-5; D remains unclear. CDR3 protein: CASSVNLSNQPQHF. The CDR3 DNA reads TGTGCCAGCAGTGTTAACCTTAGCAATCAGCCCCAGCATTTT.